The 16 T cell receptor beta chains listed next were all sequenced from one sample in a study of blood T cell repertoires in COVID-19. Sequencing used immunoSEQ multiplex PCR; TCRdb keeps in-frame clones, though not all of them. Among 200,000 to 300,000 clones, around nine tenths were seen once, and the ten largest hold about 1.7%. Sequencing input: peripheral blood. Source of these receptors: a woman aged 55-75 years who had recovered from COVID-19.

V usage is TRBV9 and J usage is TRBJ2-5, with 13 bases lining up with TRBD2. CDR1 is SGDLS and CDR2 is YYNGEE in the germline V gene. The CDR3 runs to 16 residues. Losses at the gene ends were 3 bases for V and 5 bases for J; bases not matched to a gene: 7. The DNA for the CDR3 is TGTGCCAGCAGCGAGACCGGGACTAGCGGGGTGGAGACCCAGTACTTC. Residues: CASSETGTSGVETQYF.

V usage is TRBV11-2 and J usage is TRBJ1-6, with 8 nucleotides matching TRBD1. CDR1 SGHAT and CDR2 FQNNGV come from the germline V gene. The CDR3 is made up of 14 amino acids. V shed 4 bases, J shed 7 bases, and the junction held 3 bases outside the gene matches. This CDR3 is CASSSQGVNSPLHF. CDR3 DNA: TGTGCCAGCAGCTCACAGGGGGTAAATTCACCCCTCCACTTT.

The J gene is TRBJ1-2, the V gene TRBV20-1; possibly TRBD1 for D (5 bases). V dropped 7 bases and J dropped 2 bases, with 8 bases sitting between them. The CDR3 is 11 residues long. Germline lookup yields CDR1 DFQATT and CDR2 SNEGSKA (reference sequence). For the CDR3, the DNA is TGCAGTGGTGCAGGGAACTATGGCTACACCTTC. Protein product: CSGAGNYGYTF.

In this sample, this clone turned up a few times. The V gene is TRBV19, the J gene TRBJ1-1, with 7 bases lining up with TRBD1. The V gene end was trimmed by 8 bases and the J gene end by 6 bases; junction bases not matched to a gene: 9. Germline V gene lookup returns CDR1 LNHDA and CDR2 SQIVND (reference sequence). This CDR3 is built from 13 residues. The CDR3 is CASSRQGGSEAFF. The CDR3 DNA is TGTGCCAGTTCAAGACAGGGAGGCTCTGAAGCTTTCTTT.

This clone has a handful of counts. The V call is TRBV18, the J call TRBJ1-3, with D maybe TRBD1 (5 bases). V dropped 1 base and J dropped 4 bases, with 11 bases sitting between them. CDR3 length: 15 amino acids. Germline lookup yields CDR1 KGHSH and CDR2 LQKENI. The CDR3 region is CASSPQGLHGNTIYF. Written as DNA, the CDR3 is TGTGCCAGCTCACCACAGGGACTGCACGGAAACACCATATATTTT.

The CDR3 DNA follows: TGCGCCAGCAGCCTCCGGGACAGGGGTGTAGAGCAGTTCTTC. It specifies CASSLRDRGVEQFF. The chain combines TRBV4-1 with TRBJ2-1, with 10 bases that match TRBD1. The CDR3 is made up of 14 amino acids. In germline, CDR1 is MGHRA, CDR2 YSYEKL. Unmatched junction bases numbered 7, after V lost 4 bases and J lost 10 bases.

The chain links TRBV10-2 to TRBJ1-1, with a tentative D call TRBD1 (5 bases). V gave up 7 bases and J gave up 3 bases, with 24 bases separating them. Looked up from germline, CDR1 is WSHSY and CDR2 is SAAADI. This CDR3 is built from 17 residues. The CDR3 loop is CASTDPGGGRGDTEAFF. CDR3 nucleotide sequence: TGCGCCAGCACCGACCCTGGCGGTGGGCGGGGGGACACTGAAGCTTTCTTT.

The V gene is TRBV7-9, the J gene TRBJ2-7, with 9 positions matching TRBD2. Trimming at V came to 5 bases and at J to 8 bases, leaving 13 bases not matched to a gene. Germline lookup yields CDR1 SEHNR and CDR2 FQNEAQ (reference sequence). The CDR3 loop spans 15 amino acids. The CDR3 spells CASSPLSGGPLQQYF. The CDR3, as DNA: TGTGCCAGCAGCCCGCTTAGCGGGGGCCCTCTTCAGCAGTACTTC.

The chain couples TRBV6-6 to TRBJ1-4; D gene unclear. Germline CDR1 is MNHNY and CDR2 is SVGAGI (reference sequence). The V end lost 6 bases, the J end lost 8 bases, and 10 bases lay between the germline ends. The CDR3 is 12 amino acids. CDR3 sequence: CASSPVGEKLFF. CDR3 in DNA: TGTGCCAGCAGCCCAGTCGGGGAAAAACTGTTTTTT.

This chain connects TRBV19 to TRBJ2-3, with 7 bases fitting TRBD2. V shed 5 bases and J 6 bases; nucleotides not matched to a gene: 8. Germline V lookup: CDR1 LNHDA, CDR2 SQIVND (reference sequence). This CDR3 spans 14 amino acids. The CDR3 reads CASSARLATDTQYF. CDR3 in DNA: TGTGCCAGTAGTGCCAGACTAGCTACGGATACGCAGTATTTT.

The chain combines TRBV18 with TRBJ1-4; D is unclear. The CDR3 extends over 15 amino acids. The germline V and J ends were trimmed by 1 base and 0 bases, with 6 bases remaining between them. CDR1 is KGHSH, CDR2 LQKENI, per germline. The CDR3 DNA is TGTGCCAGCTCACCACAATCTGCAACTAATGAAAAACTGTTTTTT. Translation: CASSPQSATNEKLFF.

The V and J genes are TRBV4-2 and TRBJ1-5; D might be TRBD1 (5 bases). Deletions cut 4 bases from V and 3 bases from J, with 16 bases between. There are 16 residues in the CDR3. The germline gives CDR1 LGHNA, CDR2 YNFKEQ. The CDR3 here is CASSPGGGGDNQPQHF. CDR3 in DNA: TGTGCCAGCAGCCCAGGCGGGGGGGGAGACAATCAGCCCCAGCATTTT.

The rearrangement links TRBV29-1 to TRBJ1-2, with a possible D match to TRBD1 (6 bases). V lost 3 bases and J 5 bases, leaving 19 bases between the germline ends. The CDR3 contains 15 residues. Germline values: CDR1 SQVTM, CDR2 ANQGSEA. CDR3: CSVEATLGGRYGYTF. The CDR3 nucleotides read TGCAGCGTTGAGGCTACCTTAGGGGGTCGGTATGGCTACACCTTC. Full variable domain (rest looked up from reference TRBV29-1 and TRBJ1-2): SAVISQKPSRDICQRGTSLTIQCQVDSQVTMMFWYRQQPGQSLTLIATANQGSEATYESGFVIDKFPISRPNLTFSTLTVSNMSPEDSSIYLCSVEATLGGRYGYTFGSGTRLTVV.

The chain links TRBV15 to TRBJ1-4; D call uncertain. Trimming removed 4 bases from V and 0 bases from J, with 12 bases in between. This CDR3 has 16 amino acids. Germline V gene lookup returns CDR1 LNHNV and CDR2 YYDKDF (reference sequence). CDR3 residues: CATSKRTDPTNEKLFF. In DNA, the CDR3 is TGTGCCACCAGCAAAAGGACTGACCCAACTAATGAAAAACTGTTTTTT.

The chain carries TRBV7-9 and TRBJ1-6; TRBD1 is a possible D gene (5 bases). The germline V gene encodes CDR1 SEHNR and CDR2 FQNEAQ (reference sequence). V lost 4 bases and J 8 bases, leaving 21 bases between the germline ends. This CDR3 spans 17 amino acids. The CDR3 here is CASSSKTVDGHDSPLHF. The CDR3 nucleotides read TGTGCCAGCAGCTCTAAGACAGTGGATGGGCACGATTCACCCCTCCACTTT.

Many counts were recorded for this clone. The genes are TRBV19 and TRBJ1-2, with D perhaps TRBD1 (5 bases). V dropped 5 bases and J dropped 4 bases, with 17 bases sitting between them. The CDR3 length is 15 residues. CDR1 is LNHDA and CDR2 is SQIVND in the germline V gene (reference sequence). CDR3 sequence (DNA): TGTGCCAGTAGTGGACACGGAGTGATCCGCTATGGCTACACCTTC. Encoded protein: CASSGHGVIRYGYTF.